These 8 T cell receptor beta chains came from one sample sequenced in a study of T cells in Graves' hyperthyroidism and ophthalmopathy. Amplified regions were TCR beta CDR3 sequences from RNA transcripts. HTBI primers were employed in a first-round RT-PCR of the TCR CDR3. Each CDR3 protein gets one entry after TCRdb re-called the multiplex PCR reads with MiXCR. Altogether about 550,000 distinct CDR3 sequences are present, around 20% being singletons, with the ten largest covering approximately 25%. Sequencing was performed on blood. All receptors derive from a man between 18 and 29 years old with Graves' hyperthyroidism.

The chain combines TRBV29-1 with TRBJ2-7, with a tentative D call TRBD1 (6 bases). The CDR3 extends over 13 amino acids. CDR1 and CDR2 (germline): SQVTM, ANQGSEA. The germline V and J ends were trimmed by 6 bases and 6 bases, with 18 bases remaining between them. The CDR3: CSVGTLAVGEQYF. CDR3 sequence (DNA): TGCAGCGTCGGGACACTCGCGGTTGGCGAGCAGTACTTC.

This clonotype was counted a few times. The J gene is TRBJ2-2, the V gene TRBV12-3 or TRBV12-4; D perhaps matches TRBD1 (6 bases). V lost 7 bases and J 1 base, leaving 10 bases between the germline ends. This CDR3 comprises 14 residues. CDR3 nucleotides: TGTGCCAGCAACCCGGGACAGAACACCGGGGAGCTGTTTTTT. Residues: CASNPGQNTGELFF.

This chain connects TRBV30 to TRBJ1-2, with 9 positions matching TRBD1. Germline CDR1 and CDR2: GTSNPN and SVGIG (reference sequence). CDR3 length: 10 residues. J lost 13 bases, V lost 2 bases, and 2 bases had no gene match. The CDR3 DNA reads TGTGCCTGGAGTTGGGACAGGGCCACCTTC. Translated, it gives CAWSWDRATF.

This clonotype was detected many times. The chain joins TRBV6-2 or TRBV6-3 to TRBJ1-1, with 7 positions matching TRBD1. The V gene's germline CDR1 is MNHEY and CDR2 SVGEGT. The CDR3 has 18 amino acids. Unmatched junction bases numbered 13, after V lost 0 bases and J lost 3 bases. The CDR3 DNA sequence: TGTGCCAGCAGTTACTCGTTTCGACAGGGTGGCGGGTACACTGAAGCTTTCTTT. It is translated as CASSYSFRQGGGYTEAFF.

The table lists this clonotype with many counts. The chain joins TRBV6-1 to TRBJ1-1; no clear D. V was shortened by 2 bases and J by 1 base, with 11 bases between the two germline ends. Germline CDR1 MNHNS, CDR2 SASEGT. The CDR3 covers 15 residues. The DNA for the CDR3 is TGTGCCAGCAGTGAATGGCTCATCCAGAACACTGAAGCTTTCTTT. This codes for CASSEWLIQNTEAFF.

This clonotype was picked up many times. The chain couples TRBV15 to TRBJ1-5, with D perhaps TRBD1 (5 bases). This CDR3 has 15 residues. Trimming cost V 3 bases and J 2 bases, with 11 bases left between them. CDR1 LNHNV and CDR2 YYDKDF come from the germline V gene (reference sequence). The CDR3 is CATSSKRGGNQPQHF. DNA for the CDR3: TGTGCCACCAGCAGTAAACGGGGGGGCAATCAGCCCCAGCATTTT.

This clonotype was seen a few times. The chain carries TRBV7-6 and TRBJ2-6, with D hard to call. The germline CDR1 and CDR2 sequences are SGHVS and FNYEAQ. The CDR3 covers 17 residues. V gave up 1 base and J gave up 0 bases, with 10 bases separating them. CDR3 in amino acids: CASSLGQRFSGANVLTF. The CDR3 region has the DNA TGTGCCAGCAGCTTAGGGCAGCGCTTCTCTGGGGCCAACGTCCTGACTTTC.

The chain uses TRBV7-8 and TRBJ2-7; D is possibly TRBD1 or TRBD2 (6 bases each). The CDR3 totals 13 residues. V lost 5 bases and J lost 2, with 10 bases in between. Germline loops: CDR1 SGHVS, CDR2 FQNEAQ. The CDR3 nucleotides read TGTGCCAGCAGCCTCGGGGGCACCTACGAGCAGTACGTC. This encodes CASSLGGTYEQYV.